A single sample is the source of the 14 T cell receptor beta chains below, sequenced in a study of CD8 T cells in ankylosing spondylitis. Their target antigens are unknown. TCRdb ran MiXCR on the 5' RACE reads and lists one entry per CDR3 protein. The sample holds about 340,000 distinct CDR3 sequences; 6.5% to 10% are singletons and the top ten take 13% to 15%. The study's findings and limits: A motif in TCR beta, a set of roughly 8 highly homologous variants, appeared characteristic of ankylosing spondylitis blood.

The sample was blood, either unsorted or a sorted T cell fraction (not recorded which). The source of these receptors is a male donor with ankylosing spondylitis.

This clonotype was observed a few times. The DNA for the CDR3 is TGCGCCAGCAGCCGCGAAGGACTAGCGGGAGTTTACAATGAGCAGTTCTTC. Its translation: CASSREGLAGVYNEQFF. This chain connects TRBV5-1 to TRBJ2-1, with TRBD2 matching over 13 bases. The V segment lost 4 bases and the J segment 4 bases; nucleotides outside the gene matches: 8. The CDR3 extends over 17 amino acids. Germline CDR1 is SGHRS and CDR2 is YFSETQ. Using reference TRBV5-1 and TRBJ2-1 for the parts outside the CDR3, the full variable domain is KAGVTQTPRYLIKTRGQQVTLSCSPISGHRSVSWYQQTPGQGLQFLFEYFSETQRNKGNFPGRFSGRQFSNSRSEMNVSTLELGDSALYLCASSREGLAGVYNEQFFGPGTRLTVL.

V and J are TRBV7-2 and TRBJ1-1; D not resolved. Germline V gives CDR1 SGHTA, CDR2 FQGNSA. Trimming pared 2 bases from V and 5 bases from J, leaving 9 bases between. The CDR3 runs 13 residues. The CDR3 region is CASSLSDGTEAFF. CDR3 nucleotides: TGTGCCAGCAGCTTATCCGACGGTACTGAAGCTTTCTTT. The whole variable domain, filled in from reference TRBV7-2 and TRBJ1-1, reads GAGVSQSPSNKVTEKGKDVELRCDPISGHTALYWYRQSLGQGLEFLIYFQGNSAPDKSGLPSDRFSAERTGGSVSTLTIQRTQQEDSAVYLCASSLSDGTEAFFGQGTRLTVV.

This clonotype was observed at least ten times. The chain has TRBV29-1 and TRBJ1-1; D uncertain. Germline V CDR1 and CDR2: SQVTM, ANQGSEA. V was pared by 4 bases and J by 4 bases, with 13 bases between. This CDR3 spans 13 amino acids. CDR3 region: CSVARQTSTEAFF. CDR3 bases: TGCAGCGTTGCGCGGCAAACCAGCACTGAAGCTTTCTTT.

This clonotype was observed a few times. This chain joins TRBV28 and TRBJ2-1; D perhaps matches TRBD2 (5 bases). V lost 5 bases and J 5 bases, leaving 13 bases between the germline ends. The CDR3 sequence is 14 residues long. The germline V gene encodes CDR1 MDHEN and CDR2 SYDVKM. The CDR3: CASSTSSRNNEQFF. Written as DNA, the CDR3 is TGTGCCAGCAGTACCTCTAGCAGGAACAATGAGCAGTTCTTC.

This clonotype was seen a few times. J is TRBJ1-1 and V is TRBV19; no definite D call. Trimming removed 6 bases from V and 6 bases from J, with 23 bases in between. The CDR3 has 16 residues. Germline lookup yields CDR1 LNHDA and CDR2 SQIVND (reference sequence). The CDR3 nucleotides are TGTGCCAGTAGACGTCTTTTGGACGGGGAGACGGCTGAAGCTTTCTTT. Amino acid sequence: CASRRLLDGETAEAFF.

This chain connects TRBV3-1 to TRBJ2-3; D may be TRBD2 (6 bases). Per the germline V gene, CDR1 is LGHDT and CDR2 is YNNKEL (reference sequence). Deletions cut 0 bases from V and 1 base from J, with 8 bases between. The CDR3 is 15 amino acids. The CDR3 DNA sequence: TGTGCCAGCAGCCAAGATCGGGAGCGCACAGATACGCAGTATTTT. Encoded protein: CASSQDRERTDTQYF.

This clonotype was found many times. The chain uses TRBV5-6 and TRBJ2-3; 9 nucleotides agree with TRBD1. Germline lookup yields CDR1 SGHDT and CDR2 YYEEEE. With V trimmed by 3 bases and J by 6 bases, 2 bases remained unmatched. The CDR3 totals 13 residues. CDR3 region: CASSWTGVDTQYF. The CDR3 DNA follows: TGTGCCAGCAGCTGGACAGGGGTTGATACGCAGTATTTT.

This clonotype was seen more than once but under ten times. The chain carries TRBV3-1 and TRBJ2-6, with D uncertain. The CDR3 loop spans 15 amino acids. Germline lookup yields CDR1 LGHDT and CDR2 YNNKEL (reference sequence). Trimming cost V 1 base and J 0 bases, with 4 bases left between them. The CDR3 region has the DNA TGTGCCAGCAGCCAAGTCCACTCTGGGGCCAACGTCCTGACTTTC. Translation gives CASSQVHSGANVLTF.

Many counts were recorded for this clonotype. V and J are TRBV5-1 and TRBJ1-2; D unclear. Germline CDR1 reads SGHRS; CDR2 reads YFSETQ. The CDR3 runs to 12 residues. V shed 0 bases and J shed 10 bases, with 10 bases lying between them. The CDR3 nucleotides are TGCGCCAGCAGCTTGGACGGACCCTCCTACACCTTC. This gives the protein CASSLDGPSYTF.

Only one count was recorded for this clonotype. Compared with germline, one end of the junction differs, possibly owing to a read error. As DNA, the CDR3 is TGCGCCTGCAGCTCACAAGAGACCCAGTACTTC. Protein: CACSSQETQYF. The genes are TRBV5-1 and TRBJ2-5, with D unclear. From germline, CDR1 is SGHRS and CDR2 YFSETQ. CDR3 length equals 11 residues.

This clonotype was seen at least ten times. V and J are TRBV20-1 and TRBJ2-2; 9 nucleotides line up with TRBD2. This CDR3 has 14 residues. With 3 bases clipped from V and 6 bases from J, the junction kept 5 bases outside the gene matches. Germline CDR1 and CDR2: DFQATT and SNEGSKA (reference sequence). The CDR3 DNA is TGCAGTGCTAGTGCTAGCGGGATTGCCGGGGAGCTGTTTTTT. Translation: CSASASGIAGELFF.

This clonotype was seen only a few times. The CDR3 coding sequence is TGCGCCAGCAGCTTGGTGGGCCGTGGCACAGATACGCAGTATTTT. Encoded protein: CASSLVGRGTDTQYF. The chain couples TRBV5-1 to TRBJ2-3, with D uncertain. The CDR3 runs to 15 residues. Germline loops: CDR1 SGHRS, CDR2 YFSETQ. V lost 0 bases to trimming and J lost 1 base, with 9 bases between them.

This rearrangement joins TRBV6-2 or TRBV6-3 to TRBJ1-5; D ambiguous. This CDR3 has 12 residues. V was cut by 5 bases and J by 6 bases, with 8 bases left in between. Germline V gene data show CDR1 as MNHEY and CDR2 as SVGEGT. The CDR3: CASSPKGQPQHF. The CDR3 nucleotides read TGTGCCAGCAGTCCAAAAGGTCAGCCCCAGCATTTT.

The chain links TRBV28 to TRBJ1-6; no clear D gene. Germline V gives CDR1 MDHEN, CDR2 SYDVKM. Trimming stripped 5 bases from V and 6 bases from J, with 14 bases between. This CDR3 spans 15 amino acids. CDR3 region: CASSPRPMINSPLHF. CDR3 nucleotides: TGTGCCAGCAGTCCCCGACCGATGATTAATTCACCCCTCCACTTT. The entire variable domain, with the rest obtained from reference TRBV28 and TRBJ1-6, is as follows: DVKVTQSSRYLVKRTGEKVFLECVQDMDHENMFWYRQDPGLGLRLIYFSYDVKMKEKGDIPEGYSVSREKKERFSLILESASTNQTSMYLCASSPRPMINSPLHFGNGTRLTVT.